Presented here are 14 T cell receptor beta chains from one specimen sequenced in a study of cytomegalovirus exposure and HLA in healthy donors. PCR involved 60 Vbeta and 13 Jbeta primers. Generated by immunoSEQ multiplex PCR, the TCRdb table keeps only in-frame clones and is missing some. The sample consists of some 220,000 clones, about 85% of them appearing once. Sequenced input: PBMCs. The source is a girl under 10 years old in good health and CMV-seronegative.

This clone occurred once. The chain joins TRBV6-6 to TRBJ2-7; maybe TRBD1 (5 bases). CDR1 is MNHNY and CDR2 is SVGAGI in the germline V gene (reference sequence). The CDR3 runs to 11 residues. Trimming left V 7 bases short and J 7 bases short, with 11 bases between. In DNA form, the CDR3 reads TGTGCCAGCACCACAGGATCGGAGCAGTACTTC. This gives the protein CASTTGSEQYF.

The rearrangement links TRBV5-6 to TRBJ2-5; possibly TRBD1 for D (6 bases). Near its end, the DNA agrees better with TRBJ2-7, so the J call may be wrong. The CDR3 totals 14 residues. In germline, CDR1 is SGHDT, CDR2 YYEEEE. In DNA, the CDR3 is TGTGCCAGCAGCTTGGTCAGGGGATCCTACGAGCAGTACTTC. This encodes CASSLVRGSYEQYF.

In its sample, this clone was seen once. The gene calls are TRBV4-2 and TRBJ2-7; 8 bases are a match to TRBD2. The CDR3 runs 16 residues. Germline trimming cut 0 bases from V and 4 bases from J; bases unmatched to any gene: 8. Germline lookup yields CDR1 LGHNA and CDR2 YNFKEQ. The chain's CDR3 is CASSQDRGGPRYEQYF. The CDR3 region has the DNA TGTGCCAGCAGCCAAGATCGGGGGGGGCCGAGGTACGAGCAGTACTTC.

This clone was detected only a few times. This sequence joins TRBV10-1 and TRBJ2-7, with 8 bases lining up with TRBD1. CDR3 length: 16 residues. Germline trimming cut 0 bases from V and 7 bases from J; bases unmatched to any gene: 11. The V gene's germline CDR1 is WNHNN and CDR2 SYGVQD (reference sequence). The CDR3 sequence: CASSESAGTGMMEQYF. The CDR3 nucleotides read TGCGCCAGCAGTGAGTCCGCCGGGACAGGCATGATGGAGCAGTACTTC.

The chain is built from TRBV7-9 and TRBJ1-1; TRBD1 might be the D (5 bases). The V and J ends lost 5 bases and 10 bases respectively, with 17 bases between them. This CDR3 has 13 residues. Germline CDR1 SEHNR, CDR2 FQNEAQ (reference sequence). The chain's CDR3 is CASSPHGGTSAFF. In nucleotides, the CDR3 is TGTGCCAGCAGCCCTCATGGGGGGACCTCAGCTTTCTTT.

This clone has a single count. The chain couples TRBV7-6 to TRBJ1-2, with a possible D match to TRBD1 (5 bases). The germline V and J ends were trimmed by 6 bases and 8 bases, with 22 bases remaining between them. The CDR3 runs to 15 residues. Germline loops: CDR1 SGHVS, CDR2 FNYEAQ. CDR3 DNA: TGTGCCAGCAGACTTCTACCAGGCGGGGCGAAGGGCTACACCTTC. This codes for CASRLLPGGAKGYTF.

The V gene is TRBV7-9, the J gene TRBJ2-7, with TRBD2 identical over 10 bases. Trimming took 4 bases from V and 2 from J; bases not matched to a gene: 14. The CDR3 is 18 residues long. Germline V gene sequence: CDR1 SEHNR, CDR2 FQNEAQ (reference sequence). The CDR3 spells CASSSSAVLAGATYEQYF. CDR3 nucleotide sequence: TGTGCCAGCAGCTCCTCAGCGGTGCTAGCGGGAGCAACCTACGAGCAGTACTTC.

The V and J genes are TRBV6-1 and TRBJ1-4; 8 positions match TRBD1. The V gene's germline CDR1 is MNHNS and CDR2 SASEGT. The CDR3 is made up of 14 amino acids. V lost 3 bases, J lost 8 bases, and 5 bases stayed unmatched. The CDR3 sequence: CASSEDRVSEKLFF. The CDR3 bases are TGTGCCAGCAGTGAGGACAGGGTCAGCGAAAAACTGTTTTTT.

The V call is TRBV2, the J call TRBJ1-6, with D possibly matching TRBD1 (5 bases). Germline V lookup: CDR1 SNHLY, CDR2 FYNNEI. V lost 3 bases, J lost 13 bases, and 19 bases lay in between. CDR3 length: 15 amino acids. The chain's CDR3 is CASSDVAGPSWPLHF. The CDR3 coding sequence is TGTGCCAGCAGTGACGTAGCAGGGCCCTCCTGGCCCCTCCACTTT. Looking up the rest from reference TRBV2 and TRBJ1-6 gives the full variable domain: EPEVTQTPSHQVTQMGQEVILRCVPISNHLYFYWYRQILGQKVEFLVSFYNNEISEKSEIFDDQFSVERPDGSNFTLKIRSTKLEDSAMYFCASSDVAGPSWPLHFGNGTRLTVT.

The rearrangement joins TRBV7-3 to TRBJ2-1; the D gene is possibly TRBD2 (7 bases). CDR1 SGHTA and CDR2 FQGTGA come from the germline V gene. V was pared by 5 bases and J by 10 bases, with 15 bases between. The CDR3 covers 13 residues. Written as DNA, the CDR3 is TGTGCCAGCAGCAACCCCGGGGGGCACGAGCAGTTCTTC. Translating it yields CASSNPGGHEQFF.

The gene calls are TRBV11-2 and TRBJ2-3; 8 bases match TRBD2. CDR1 is SGHAT, CDR2 FQNNGV, per germline. The length of the CDR3 is 18 residues. Trimming took 1 base from V and 0 from J; bases not matched to a gene: 9. The CDR3 here is CASSLGRGTGGSTDTQYF. CDR3 coding DNA: TGTGCCAGCAGCTTAGGTCGGGGAACGGGGGGGAGCACAGATACGCAGTATTTT.

The chain joins TRBV2 to TRBJ2-7; 11 positions agree with TRBD2. The CDR3 has 19 amino acids. J lost 2 bases, V lost 8 bases, and 20 bases had no gene match. Germline values: CDR1 SNHLY, CDR2 FYNNEI. The CDR3 DNA reads as TGTGCCAGCTCCACCTTAGCGGGAGGGTCCCATTTATTCCCCTACGAGCAGTACTTC. Amino acid sequence: CASSTLAGGSHLFPYEQYF.

The chain couples TRBV5-3 to TRBJ2-5; 10 nucleotides line up with TRBD1. TRBV5-3 is an ORF, and what it does is uncertain. The CDR3 length is 14 residues. After removal of 4 bases from V and 5 bases from J, the junction contained 5 bases not matched to a gene. Here the CDR3 DNA reads TGTGCCAGAAGCACCCGGGACAGGGGTGAGACCCAGTACTTC. This translates into CARSTRDRGETQYF.

The V call is TRBV7-9, the J call TRBJ1-5; 7 nucleotides match TRBD1. The junction had 2 bases not matched to a gene; V was cut back by 3 bases and J by 3 bases. CDR3 size: 14 residues. Germline V gene sequence: CDR1 SEHNR, CDR2 FQNEAQ (reference sequence). CDR3 DNA: TGTGCCAGCAGCTTGCAGGGGGACAATCAGCCCCAGCATTTT. Encoded protein: CASSLQGDNQPQHF.